The 20 T cell receptor beta chains below come from one sample, sequenced in a study of blood T cell repertoires in COVID-19. The repertoire was sequenced with immunoSEQ multiplex PCR; TCRdb's copy has only in-frame clones and lacks some. The data contain about 210,000 clones, around 80% of them seen just once; the ten biggest clones take up roughly 10%. The sequencing input was peripheral blood. The receptors were gathered from a man in his fifties with active or convalescent COVID-19.

This clone was found a few times. As DNA, the CDR3 is TGTGCCAGCAGCCCGGGGTCGGCGGCTTTCTTT. Amino acids: CASSPGSAAFF. J is TRBJ1-1 and V is TRBV7-9; D remains ambiguous. V lost 5 bases and J 11 bases, leaving 12 bases between the germline ends. In germline, CDR1 is SEHNR, CDR2 FQNEAQ (reference sequence). CDR3 length: 11 amino acids. The entire variable domain, with the rest obtained from reference TRBV7-9 and TRBJ1-1, is as follows: DTGVSQNPRHKITKRGQNVTFRCDPISEHNRLYWYRQTLGQGPEFLTYFQNEAQLEKSRLLSDRFSAERPKGSFSTLEIQRTEQGDSAMYLCASSPGSAAFFGQGTRLTVV.

This chain connects TRBV13 to TRBJ2-3; D is perhaps TRBD2 (6 bases). Looked up from germline, CDR1 is PRHDT and CDR2 is FYEKMQ (reference sequence). The CDR3 runs to 15 residues. The V end was cut by 5 bases, the J end by 1 base, with 13 bases between. CDR3 sequence (DNA): TGTGCCAGCAGCCCGGCGGGAAGGGGCACAGATACGCAGTATTTT. Residues: CASSPAGRGTDTQYF.

This clone was counted between two and nine times. This sequence joins TRBV7-3 and TRBJ2-2; D is possibly TRBD1 (5 bases). V lost 8 bases and J 7 bases, leaving 8 bases between the germline ends. CDR1 SGHTA and CDR2 FQGTGA come from the germline V gene. The CDR3 spans 11 residues. DNA for the CDR3: TGTGCCAGCTCTCAGGGCGGGGAGCTGTTTTTT. This codes for CASSQGGELFF.

The V gene is TRBV2, the J gene TRBJ2-2, with 9 bases identical to TRBD1. V was clipped by 6 bases and J by 5 bases; unmatched bases: 10. The CDR3 has 16 amino acids. In germline, CDR1 is SNHLY, CDR2 FYNNEI. As DNA, the CDR3 is TGTGCCAGCAGGCCTACAGGGGGCGCTGGAACCGGGGAGCTGTTTTTT. Protein: CASRPTGGAGTGELFF.

As concerns this clone: Within the sample, other DNA sequences also encode this same CDR3. This chain connects TRBV5-1 to TRBJ1-5; perhaps TRBD1 as D (5 bases). Germline V gene data show CDR1 as SGHRS and CDR2 as YFSETQ. The CDR3 contains 15 residues. V dropped 2 bases and J dropped 0 bases, with 9 bases sitting between them. The chain's CDR3 is CASSLFGGSNQPQHF. As DNA, the CDR3 is TGCGCCAGCAGCTTATTCGGGGGTAGCAATCAGCCCCAGCATTTT.

There are a few counts of this clone. CDR3 bases: TGTGCCAGCAGCCAAGATCTTACAGGGGCGGGAAACACCATATATTTT. Its translation is CASSQDLTGAGNTIYF. V usage is TRBV3-1 (or the pseudogene TRBV3-2) and J usage is TRBJ1-3, with 7 nucleotides matching TRBD1. J gave up 4 bases and V 0 bases, and 6 bases lay outside the gene matches. From germline, CDR1 is LGHDT and CDR2 YNNKEL (reference sequence). The CDR3 loop spans 16 amino acids.

The genes are TRBV28 and TRBJ2-7; perhaps TRBD2 as D (6 bases). The CDR3 runs to 16 residues. The germline V gene has CDR1 MDHEN and CDR2 SYDVKM. The ends were cut back, 3 bases at V and 0 bases at J, with 15 bases in the middle. The CDR3 reads CASSFPREMSSYEQYF. Written as DNA, the CDR3 is TGTGCCAGCAGTTTCCCTCGGGAGATGAGCTCCTACGAGCAGTACTTC.

The genes are TRBV27 and TRBJ2-7, with D maybe TRBD2 (5 bases). The CDR3 contains 15 residues. Germline CDR1 and CDR2: MNHEY and SMNVEV (reference sequence). Between the trimmed V and J ends, which lost 0 bases and 1 base, there was a span of 10 bases. CDR3: CASSLSGSLSYEQYF. DNA for the CDR3: TGTGCCAGCAGTTTATCGGGGAGCCTATCCTACGAGCAGTACTTC.

This sequence joins TRBV14 and TRBJ2-2; 9 positions agree with TRBD2. Germline loops: CDR1 SGHDN, CDR2 FVKESK. V gave up 4 bases and J gave up 5 bases; unmatched junction bases: 11. The CDR3 spans 17 residues. CDR3 sequence reads: CASSPGLAKEGTGELFF. For the CDR3, the DNA is TGTGCCAGCAGCCCCGGACTAGCGAAAGAGGGGACCGGGGAGCTGTTTTTT.

CDR3 protein: CASSVVLGGEQFF. CDR3 in DNA: TGTGCCAGCAGCGTAGTCCTCGGGGGTGAGCAGTTCTTC. The V and J genes are TRBV9 and TRBJ2-1; a weak D match, TRBD2 (6 bases). The CDR3 extends over 13 amino acids. V was trimmed by 0 bases and J by 9 bases, leaving 10 bases between them. Germline V gene sequence: CDR1 SGDLS, CDR2 YYNGEE.

The chain employs TRBV5-4 and TRBJ2-1, with D perhaps TRBD2 (5 bases). V dropped 3 bases and J dropped 5 bases, with 12 bases sitting between them. The CDR3 spans 14 residues. The germline CDR1 and CDR2 sequences are SGHNT and YYREEE (reference sequence). The CDR3 region has the DNA TGTGCCAGCAGCTCCGGAGGTCTTAACAATGAGCAGTTCTTC. This gives the protein CASSSGGLNNEQFF.

This clone came up a few times. The V and J genes are TRBV7-9 and TRBJ2-3; 11 bases line up with TRBD2. The CDR3 consists of 18 residues. J lost 7 bases, V lost 4 bases, and 16 bases had no gene match. Germline V CDR1 and CDR2: SEHNR, FQNEAQ (reference sequence). In nucleotides, the CDR3 is TGTGCCAGCAGCTCCTCTCGGGCTAGCGGGGGGCTTCCGAATACGCAGTATTTT. It specifies CASSSSRASGGLPNTQYF.

The V call is TRBV7-9, the J call TRBJ1-1; the D gene is possibly TRBD1 (5 bases). CDR3 size: 13 residues. V was trimmed by 4 bases and J by 4 bases, leaving 10 bases between them. The germline gives CDR1 SEHNR, CDR2 FQNEAQ (reference sequence). The CDR3 nucleotides are TGTGCCAGCAGCTCCCAGGGAAGCACTGAAGCTTTCTTT. This sequence encodes CASSSQGSTEAFF.

This clone was observed a handful of times. J is TRBJ2-2 and V is TRBV11-2; D may be TRBD1 (5 bases). V lost 6 bases, J lost 5 bases, and 13 bases lay in between. There are 14 residues in the CDR3. Germline assignment: CDR1 SGHAT and CDR2 FQNNGV. CDR3 bases: TGTGCCAGCAGTCGAATTAGGGGAACCGGGGAGCTGTTTTTT. Amino acid sequence: CASSRIRGTGELFF.

The rearrangement links TRBV4-3 to TRBJ2-2, with D hard to call. Germline CDR1 LGHNA, CDR2 YSLEER. The germline V and J ends were trimmed by 0 bases and 1 base, with 15 bases remaining between them. The CDR3 has 18 residues. The CDR3 DNA sequence: TGCGCCAGCAGCCAAGAACGAATAGCTCCCTTGAACACCGGGGAGCTGTTTTTT. Its protein is CASSQERIAPLNTGELFF.

This clone was seen only once. CDR3 DNA sequence: TGTGCCAGCAGCCGTCCCGGGACAGGGACCTACGAGCAGTACTTC. Protein product: CASSRPGTGTYEQYF. The chain recombines TRBV27 with TRBJ2-7, with 9 bases fitting TRBD1. Germline V gene lookup returns CDR1 MNHEY and CDR2 SMNVEV (reference sequence). The CDR3 covers 15 residues. V shed 6 bases and J 2 bases; nucleotides not matched to a gene: 8.

DNA for the CDR3: TGTGCCAGCAGCCCTGCCGGGACAACCATCTATGGCTACACCTTC. Amino acids: CASSPAGTTIYGYTF. The rearrangement links TRBV5-4 to TRBJ1-2; D is possibly TRBD1 (6 bases). From germline, CDR1 is SGHNT and CDR2 YYREEE (reference sequence). Trimming removed 4 bases at V and 4 bases at J, with 17 bases between. This CDR3 has 15 amino acids.

The CDR3 sequence is CASSPRGQTSGNTIYF. In nucleotides, the CDR3 is TGTGCCAGCTCACCAAGGGGACAGACCTCTGGAAACACCATATATTTT. The V and J genes are TRBV18 and TRBJ1-3, with 7 nucleotides matching TRBD1. This CDR3 contains 16 residues. The V segment lost 2 bases and the J segment 0 bases; nucleotides outside the gene matches: 4. Germline values: CDR1 KGHSH, CDR2 LQKENI. The full variable domain, its missing parts supplied by reference TRBV18 and TRBJ1-3, is NAGVMQNPRHLVRRRGQEARLRCSPMKGHSHVYWYRQLPEEGLKFMVYLQKENIIDESGMPKERFSAEFPKEGPSILRIQQVVRGDSAAYFCASSPRGQTSGNTIYFGEGSWLTVV.

This chain uses TRBV20-1 with TRBJ1-2; D not certain. The CDR3 has 11 residues. Germline lookup yields CDR1 DFQATT and CDR2 SNEGSKA (reference sequence). The V and J ends lost 3 bases and 8 bases respectively, with 10 bases between them. The CDR3: CSASRFRGYTF. The DNA of the CDR3 is TGCAGTGCTAGTCGCTTTCGGGGCTACACCTTC.

The V and J genes are TRBV7-9 and TRBJ2-1, with TRBD2 matching 8 bases. V shed 5 bases, J shed 6 bases, and the junction held 15 bases outside the gene matches. The germline V gene has CDR1 SEHNR and CDR2 FQNEAQ (reference sequence). This CDR3 spans 17 amino acids. The CDR3: CASSKAGTRRPINEQFF. The CDR3 DNA follows: TGTGCCAGCAGCAAAGCCGGGACTAGAAGGCCGATCAATGAGCAGTTCTTC.